This T cell receptor (beta chain) was identified in a study of T cells after yellow fever vaccination. For the study at large: When fractions had low cell numbers, they were prepared with SMART-Seq v4 Ultra Low Input.

Findings of the study overall: The appearance of a small share of clonotypes in both CD4 and CD8 compartments was observed. There was a possibility that FACS-sorted repertoires contained abundant clonotypes contaminating from the bulk population.

With respect to this clonotype: Its cognate antigen is unknown.

This CDR3 region has 13 residues. CDR1 and CDR2 (germline): MNHEY, SMNVEV (reference sequence). V gave up 4 bases and J gave up 6 bases, with 11 bases separating them. TCRdb used MiXCR to reprocess the 5' RACE reads, holding one entry per CDR3 protein. Here the sample spans about 340,000 distinct CDR3 sequences, 12% being singletons. This receptor was identified in a young man who received the YFV17D yellow fever vaccine. The chain is built from TRBV27 and TRBJ2-3, with D maybe TRBD1 (5 bases). The sequenced sample was CD4+ T cells sorted from PBMCs, obtained 15 days after the yellow fever booster vaccination. This CDR3 is CASSSFRGDTQYF. CDR3 sequence (DNA): TGTGCCAGCAGTTCCTTTAGGGGTGATACGCAGTATTTT.